This is a list of T cell receptor beta chains from one sample in a study of T cell responses to AZD1222 COVID-19 vaccine. Sequencing used immunoSEQ multiplex PCR; TCRdb keeps in-frame clones, though not all of them. The sample includes some 130,000 clones, approximately 93% of them seen just once. Sequenced material: peripheral blood, taken on day 0 of AZD1222 vaccination. These TCRs come from an adult in good health. CDR3s include the opening cysteine and the closing phenylalanine or tryptophan. A D gene is named only where the DNA matches it firmly. Only part of the rows carry a size: once, few, many, or a class if the clone is expanded.

TGCGCCAGCAGCCCCACCGGGGGAAGCTCCTATAATTCACCCCTCCACTTT,CASSPTGGSSYNSPLHF,.,TRBV5-1,.,TRBJ1-6
TGTGCTAGTGGTTTGCTCCTAGAGTTGAGCGTGCAGCCCCAGCATTTT,CASGLLLELSVQPQHF,once,TRBV12-5,.,TRBJ1-5
TGCGCCAGCAGTGACCCCCAAGCAGATACGCAGTATTTT,CASSDPQADTQYF,once,TRBV10-1,.,TRBJ2-3
TGCGCCAGCAGCCAAGATTGGGGGGAATATCAGCCCCAGCATTTT,CASSQDWGEYQPQHF,.,TRBV4-1,.,TRBJ1-5
TGTGCCAGCAGCTTGGTGCCGGGGGGTGAAGCTTTCTTT,CASSLVPGGEAFF,once,TRBV5-6,.,TRBJ1-1
TGCGCCAGCAGATCCGGGACCCTGGGTAGAGGAAACACCATATATTTT,CASRSGTLGRGNTIYF,.,TRBV10-2,.,TRBJ1-3
TGTGCCAGCAGCTTGGGGAAAGATGGCTACACCTTC,CASSLGKDGYTF,.,TRBV5-4,.,TRBJ1-2
TGTGCCAGCAGCCCTGGACGGTCCTTCTATGGCTACACCTTC,CASSPGRSFYGYTF,.,TRBV27,.,TRBJ1-2
TGCGCCAGCAGCTTACGGGACAGGGATTCTGGGGCCAACGTCCTGACTTTC,CASSLRDRDSGANVLTF,.,TRBV5-1,TRBD1,TRBJ2-6
TGTGCCAGCAGCTCCGGGACAGATTATGGCTACACCTTC,CASSSGTDYGYTF,.,TRBV13,TRBD1,TRBJ1-2